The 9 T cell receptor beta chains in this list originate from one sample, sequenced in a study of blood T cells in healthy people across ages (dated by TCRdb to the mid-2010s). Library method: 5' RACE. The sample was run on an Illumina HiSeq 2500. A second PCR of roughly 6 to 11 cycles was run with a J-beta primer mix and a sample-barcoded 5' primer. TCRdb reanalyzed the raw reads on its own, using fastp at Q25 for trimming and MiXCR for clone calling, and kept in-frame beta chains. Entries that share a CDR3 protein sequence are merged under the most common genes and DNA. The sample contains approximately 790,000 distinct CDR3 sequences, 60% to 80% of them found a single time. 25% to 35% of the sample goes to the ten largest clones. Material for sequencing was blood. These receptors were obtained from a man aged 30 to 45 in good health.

CDR3 nucleotides: TGTGCCAGCAGTCAGAAATCACAGGGCTCGGGCTACGAGCAGTACTTC. Protein: CASSQKSQGSGYEQYF. The rearrangement joins TRBV6-6 to TRBJ2-7; TRBD1 is a possible D gene (6 bases). The CDR3 has 16 residues. CDR1 MNHNY and CDR2 SVGAGI come from the germline V gene (reference sequence). Between the trimmed V and J ends, which lost 5 bases and 3 bases, there was a span of 20 bases.

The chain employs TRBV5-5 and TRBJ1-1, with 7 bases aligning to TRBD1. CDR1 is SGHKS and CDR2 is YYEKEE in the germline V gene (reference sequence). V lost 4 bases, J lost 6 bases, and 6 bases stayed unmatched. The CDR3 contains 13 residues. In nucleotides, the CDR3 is TGTGCCAGCAGCCTAGCGGGACAGTCTGAAGCTTTCTTT. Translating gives CASSLAGQSEAFF.

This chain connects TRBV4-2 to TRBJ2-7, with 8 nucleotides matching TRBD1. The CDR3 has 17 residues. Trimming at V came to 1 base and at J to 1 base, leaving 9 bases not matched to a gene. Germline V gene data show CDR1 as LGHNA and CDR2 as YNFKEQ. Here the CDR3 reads CASSQGADRGFSYEQYF. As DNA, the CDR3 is TGTGCCAGCAGCCAAGGGGCAGACAGGGGTTTTTCCTACGAGCAGTACTTC.

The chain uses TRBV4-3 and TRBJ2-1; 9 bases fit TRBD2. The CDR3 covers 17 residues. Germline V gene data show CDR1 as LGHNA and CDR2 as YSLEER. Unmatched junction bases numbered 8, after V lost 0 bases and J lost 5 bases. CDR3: CASSQDRGTSFHNEQFF. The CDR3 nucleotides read TGCGCCAGCAGCCAAGATCGCGGGACTAGCTTCCACAATGAGCAGTTCTTC.

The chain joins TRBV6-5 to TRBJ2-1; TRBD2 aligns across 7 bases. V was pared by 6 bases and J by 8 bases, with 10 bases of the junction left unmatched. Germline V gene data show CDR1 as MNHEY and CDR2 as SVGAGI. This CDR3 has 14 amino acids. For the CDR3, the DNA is TGTGCCAGCAGACGCGGGGGAGCGAGGGATGAGCAGTTCTTC. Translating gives CASRRGGARDEQFF.

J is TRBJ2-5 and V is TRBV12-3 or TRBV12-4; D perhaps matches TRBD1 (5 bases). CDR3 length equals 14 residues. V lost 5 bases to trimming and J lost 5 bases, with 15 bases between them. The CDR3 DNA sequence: TGTGCCAGCAGTCTTACTCAGGGTGTTGAGACCCAGTACTTC. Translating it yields CASSLTQGVETQYF.

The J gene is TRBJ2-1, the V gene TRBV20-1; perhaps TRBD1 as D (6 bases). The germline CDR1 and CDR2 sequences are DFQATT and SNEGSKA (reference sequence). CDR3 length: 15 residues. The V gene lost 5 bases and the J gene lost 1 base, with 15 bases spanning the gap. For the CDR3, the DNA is TGCAGTGCTGAAACGGACAGTCCGTCCTACAATGAGCAGTTCTTC. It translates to CSAETDSPSYNEQFF.

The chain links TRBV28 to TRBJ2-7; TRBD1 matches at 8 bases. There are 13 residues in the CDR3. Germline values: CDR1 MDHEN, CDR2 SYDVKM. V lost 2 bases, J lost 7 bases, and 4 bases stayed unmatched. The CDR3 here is CASSLARGLEQYF. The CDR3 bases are TGTGCCAGCAGTTTAGCCAGGGGGCTTGAGCAGTACTTC.

The CDR3 is CASSYSKRGSTDYEQYF. The CDR3 DNA reads as TGTGCCAGCAGTTACTCCAAGAGGGGGAGTACGGATTACGAGCAGTACTTC. The V gene is TRBV6-5, the J gene TRBJ2-7, with D possibly being TRBD1 (6 bases). The CDR3 contains 17 residues. CDR1 is MNHEY and CDR2 is SVGAGI in the germline V gene. Trimming removed 0 bases at V and 4 bases at J, with 19 bases between.